A selection of T cell receptor beta chains follows, all from one sample in a study of shared T cell receptors in the human thymus. Method: immunoSEQ multiplex PCR; TCRdb's copy keeps in-frame clones and lacks some. The repertoire has about 540,000 clones, around three quarters of them found once; the top ten carry about 0.012%. These data also featured in a second study, about human thymus T cells.

Material for sequencing was thymocytes. The receptors derive from a boy less than two years old with a congenital heart defect. The CDR3 runs from the conserved cysteine through the conserved F or W. The order of the fields is J gene, D gene, clone size, V gene, CDR3 protein, CDR3 DNA. D genes are given only for firm matches. Expanded clones get a size class; other rows say once, few or many, or leave the size out.

j_call: TRBJ2-3; d_call: TRBD2; clone_size: NA; v_call: TRBV30; cdr3_aa: CAWSLTSGTVDTQYF; cdr3_nt: TGTGCCTGGAGTCTCACTAGCGGGACGGTAGATACGCAGTATTTT
j_call: TRBJ1-1; d_call: TRBD1; clone_size: NA; v_call: TRBV6-5; cdr3_aa: CASSYRGQGGTEAFF; cdr3_nt: TGTGCCAGCAGTTACCGGGGACAGGGGGGCACTGAAGCTTTCTTT
j_call: TRBJ2-7; d_call: TRBD1; clone_size: NA; v_call: TRBV27; cdr3_aa: CASSLSGQGTNSYEQYF; cdr3_nt: TGTGCCAGCAGTTTATCCGGACAGGGTACCAACTCCTACGAGCAGTACTTC
j_call: TRBJ1-5; d_call: NA; clone_size: NA; v_call: TRBV5-1; cdr3_aa: CASSRRGNQPQHF; cdr3_nt: TGCGCCAGCAGCCGCCGGGGTAATCAGCCCCAGCATTTT
j_call: TRBJ2-7; d_call: TRBD1; clone_size: NA; v_call: TRBV10-3; cdr3_aa: CAIRADRGDNDEQYF; cdr3_nt: TGTGCCATCAGAGCGGACAGGGGAGATAACGACGAGCAGTACTTC
j_call: TRBJ1-1; d_call: TRBD1; clone_size: NA; v_call: TRBV7-2; cdr3_aa: CASSLAPPGQGATDTEAFF; cdr3_nt: TGTGCCAGCAGCTTAGCTCCTCCGGGACAGGGGGCAACGGACACTGAAGCTTTCTTT
j_call: TRBJ2-3; d_call: NA; clone_size: NA; v_call: TRBV28; cdr3_aa: CASSPTGDTQYF; cdr3_nt: TGTGCCAGCAGTCCGACGGGAGATACGCAGTATTTT
j_call: TRBJ2-7; d_call: TRBD2; clone_size: NA; v_call: TRBV29-1; cdr3_aa: CSAGGLAFSEQYF; cdr3_nt: TGCAGCGCGGGGGGACTAGCGTTTTCCGAGCAGTACTTC
j_call: TRBJ1-4; d_call: NA; clone_size: NA; v_call: TRBV9; cdr3_aa: CANSPSGGPNEKLFF; cdr3_nt: TGTGCCAACAGCCCCTCCGGGGGTCCTAATGAAAAACTGTTTTTT
j_call: TRBJ1-1; d_call: TRBD1; clone_size: NA; v_call: TRBV29-1; cdr3_aa: CSVDEFGQGDPEAFF; cdr3_nt: TGCAGCGTTGACGAATTTGGACAGGGGGATCCTGAAGCTTTCTTT
j_call: TRBJ2-7; d_call: NA; clone_size: once; v_call: TRBV1; cdr3_aa: CTSSQVRDRCYEQYF; cdr3_nt: TGCACCAGCAGCCAAGTCCGGGACAGGTGCTACGAGCAGTACTTC
j_call: TRBJ1-5; d_call: NA; clone_size: NA; v_call: TRBV27; cdr3_aa: CATSPRTVNQPQHF; cdr3_nt: TGTGCCACCTCCCCCCGAACAGTAAATCAGCCCCAGCATTTT
j_call: TRBJ2-7; d_call: TRBD2; clone_size: NA; v_call: TRBV25-1; cdr3_aa: CASSAASGQYEQYF; cdr3_nt: TGTGCCAGCAGTGCAGCTAGCGGGCAGTACGAGCAGTACTTC
j_call: TRBJ2-7; d_call: TRBD2; clone_size: NA; v_call: TRBV4-1; cdr3_aa: CASSQDGLAETPRAEQYF; cdr3_nt: TGCGCCAGCAGCCAAGACGGACTAGCGGAAACCCCCCGGGCTGAGCAGTACTTC
j_call: TRBJ2-7; d_call: TRBD2; clone_size: NA; v_call: TRBV28; cdr3_aa: CASSTSGRAYEQYF; cdr3_nt: TGTGCCAGCAGTACTAGCGGGAGGGCGTACGAGCAGTACTTC
j_call: TRBJ1-2; d_call: NA; clone_size: NA; v_call: TRBV5-6; cdr3_aa: CASSLKPPAGANYGYTF; cdr3_nt: TGTGCCAGCAGCTTGAAGCCCCCGGCAGGGGCGAACTATGGCTACACCTTC
j_call: TRBJ2-6; d_call: TRBD1; clone_size: NA; v_call: TRBV18; cdr3_aa: CASSPGTGRGNSGANVLTF; cdr3_nt: TGTGCCAGCTCGCCGGGGACAGGCCGCGGGAACTCTGGGGCCAACGTCCTGACTTTC
j_call: TRBJ1-1; d_call: NA; clone_size: few; v_call: TRBV19; cdr3_aa: CASGGANTEAFF; cdr3_nt: TGTGCCAGCGGGGGGGCGAACACTGAAGCTTTCTTT
j_call: TRBJ1-2; d_call: TRBD1; clone_size: NA; v_call: TRBV28; cdr3_aa: CASSRYGQGDGYTF; cdr3_nt: TGTGCCAGCAGCCGATACGGACAGGGGGATGGCTACACCTTC
j_call: TRBJ1-1; d_call: TRBD1; clone_size: NA; v_call: TRBV11-3; cdr3_aa: CASSFPGGNTEAFF; cdr3_nt: TGTGCCAGCAGCTTCCCAGGGGGAAACACTGAAGCTTTCTTT
j_call: TRBJ1-2; d_call: NA; clone_size: NA; v_call: TRBV2; cdr3_aa: CASSYDRTNYGYTF; cdr3_nt: TGTGCCAGCAGCTACGACAGGACTAACTATGGCTACACCTTC
j_call: TRBJ2-5; d_call: TRBD2; clone_size: NA; v_call: TRBV15; cdr3_aa: CATSKTSGGWETQYF; cdr3_nt: TGTGCCACCAGCAAAACTAGCGGGGGATGGGAGACCCAGTACTTC
j_call: TRBJ2-4; d_call: TRBD2; clone_size: few; v_call: TRBV5-6; cdr3_aa: CASSIGLAGGLAKNIQYF; cdr3_nt: TGTGCCAGCAGCATCGGACTAGCGGGAGGGTTAGCCAAAAACATTCAGTACTTC
j_call: TRBJ2-5; d_call: NA; clone_size: NA; v_call: TRBV5-8; cdr3_aa: CASSSRGSGETQYF; cdr3_nt: TGTGCCAGCAGCTCGAGAGGGTCGGGAGAGACCCAGTACTTC
j_call: TRBJ2-5; d_call: TRBD1; clone_size: NA; v_call: TRBV5-4; cdr3_aa: CASSRGQGGRNQETQYF; cdr3_nt: TGTGCCAGCAGCCGGGGACAGGGGGGTCGTAACCAAGAGACCCAGTACTTC
j_call: TRBJ1-5; d_call: NA; clone_size: NA; v_call: TRBV6-1; cdr3_aa: CASSEGHAGGQPQHF; cdr3_nt: TGTGCCAGCAGTGAGGGACATGCTGGTGGTCAGCCCCAGCATTTT
j_call: TRBJ2-6; d_call: NA; clone_size: NA; v_call: TRBV7-8; cdr3_aa: CASSLALGGSFNVLTF; cdr3_nt: TGTGCCAGCAGCTTAGCGCTAGGGGGATCCTTCAACGTCCTGACTTTC
j_call: TRBJ2-1; d_call: NA; clone_size: NA; v_call: TRBV4-1; cdr3_aa: CASSQDGERHLNEQFF; cdr3_nt: TGCGCCAGCAGCCAAGACGGAGAACGGCACCTCAATGAGCAGTTCTTC
j_call: TRBJ2-5; d_call: TRBD1; clone_size: NA; v_call: TRBV18; cdr3_aa: CASSPGQGFGTQYF; cdr3_nt: TGTGCCAGCTCGCCGGGACAGGGTTTCGGGACCCAGTACTTC
j_call: TRBJ2-3; d_call: NA; clone_size: few; v_call: TRBV21-1; cdr3_aa: CASSKIPHRGGSTDTQYF; cdr3_nt: TGTGCCAGCAGCAAGATACCCCACAGGGGGGGGAGCACAGATACGCAGTATTTT
j_call: TRBJ2-1; d_call: TRBD2; clone_size: NA; v_call: TRBV30; cdr3_aa: CAWMTSGRRGEQFF; cdr3_nt: TGTGCCTGGATGACTAGCGGGAGACGTGGTGAGCAGTTCTTC
j_call: TRBJ2-7; d_call: NA; clone_size: NA; v_call: TRBV30; cdr3_aa: CAWSPRTRAYEQYF; cdr3_nt: TGTGCCTGGAGTCCTCGGACAAGAGCCTACGAGCAGTACTTC
j_call: TRBJ1-1; d_call: NA; clone_size: few; v_call: TRBV18; cdr3_aa: CASSPPQGMNTEAFF; cdr3_nt: TGTGCCAGCTCACCACCCCAGGGCATGAACACTGAAGCTTTCTTT
j_call: TRBJ2-1; d_call: TRBD2; clone_size: NA; v_call: TRBV5-1; cdr3_aa: CASSLFKRENEQFF; cdr3_nt: TGCGCCAGCAGCTTGTTTAAGCGGGAGAATGAGCAGTTCTTC
j_call: TRBJ1-2; d_call: NA; clone_size: NA; v_call: TRBV5-6; cdr3_aa: CASSNFSGGHGYTF; cdr3_nt: TGTGCCAGCAGCAACTTCAGCGGGGGCCATGGCTACACCTTC
j_call: TRBJ2-2; d_call: TRBD1; clone_size: NA; v_call: TRBV16; cdr3_aa: CASSPDRRELFF; cdr3_nt: TGTGCCAGCAGCCCGGACAGGCGGGAGCTGTTTTTT